The present T cell receptor beta chain was sequenced within a study of blood T cells in healthy people across ages. Study-level points and caveats: With age, beta diversity per million T cells declined roughly linearly, significantly by approximately 40.

A word on this clonotype: The antigen is undetermined. Given a much more abundant clone one base away, this may be a read error.

Sample-barcoded 5' priming and a J-beta primer mix drove a second PCR of 7 to 11 cycles. Each of the cDNA molecules was tagged by a template-switch adaptor with 12 random nucleotides. TCRdb re-analysed the 5' RACE reads in MiXCR, keeping a single row per CDR3 protein. The data contain some 900,000 distinct CDR3 sequences, under 50% of them singletons. The germline CDR1 and CDR2 sequences are SEHNR and FQNEAQ (reference sequence). The CDR3 runs 15 residues. The chain combines TRBV7-9 with TRBJ2-4; a weak D match, TRBD2 (6 bases). Judging by the DNA end, TRBJ2-7 fits better; the J call may be wrong. The sample consisted of blood. This clonotype originated in a man aged 25-45 years in good health. The CDR3 loop is CASSSPGRGIYEQYF. In nucleotides, the CDR3 is TGTGCCAGCAGCTCTCCGGGACGGGGGATATACGAGCAGTACTTC.